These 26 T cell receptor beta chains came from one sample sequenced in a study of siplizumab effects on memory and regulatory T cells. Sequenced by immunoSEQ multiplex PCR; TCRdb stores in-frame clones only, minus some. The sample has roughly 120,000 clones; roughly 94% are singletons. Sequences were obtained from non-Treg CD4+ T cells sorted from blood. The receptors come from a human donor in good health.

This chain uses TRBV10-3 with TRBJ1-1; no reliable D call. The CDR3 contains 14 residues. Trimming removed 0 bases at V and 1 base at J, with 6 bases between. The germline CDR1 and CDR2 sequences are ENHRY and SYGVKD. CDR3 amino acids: CAISESSRNTEAFF. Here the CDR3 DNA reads TGTGCCATCAGTGAGTCCAGTCGGAACACTGAAGCTTTCTTT.

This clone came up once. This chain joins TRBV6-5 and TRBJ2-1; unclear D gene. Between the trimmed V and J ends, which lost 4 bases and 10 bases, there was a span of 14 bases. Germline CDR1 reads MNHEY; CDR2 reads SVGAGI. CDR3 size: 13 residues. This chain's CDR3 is CASSLILGREQFF. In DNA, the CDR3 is TGTGCCAGCAGTTTAATTCTAGGTCGAGAGCAGTTCTTC.

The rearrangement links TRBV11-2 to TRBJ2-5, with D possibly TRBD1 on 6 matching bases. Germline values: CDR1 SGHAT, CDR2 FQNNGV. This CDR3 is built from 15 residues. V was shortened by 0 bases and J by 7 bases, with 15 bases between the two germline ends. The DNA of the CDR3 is TGTGCCAGCAGCTTAGATCAGGGGCAAGGAGGGACCCAGTACTTC. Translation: CASSLDQGQGGTQYF.

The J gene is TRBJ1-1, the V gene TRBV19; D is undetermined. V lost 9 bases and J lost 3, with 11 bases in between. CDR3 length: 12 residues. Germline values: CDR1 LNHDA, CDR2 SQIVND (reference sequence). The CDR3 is CASSLSYTEAFF. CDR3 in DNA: TGTGCCAGCTCCCTTTCATACACTGAAGCTTTCTTT. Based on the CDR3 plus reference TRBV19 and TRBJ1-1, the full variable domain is DGGITQSPKYLFRKEGQNVTLSCEQNLNHDAMYWYRQDPGQGLRLIYYSQIVNDFQKGDIAEGYSVSREKKESFPLTVTSAQKNPTAFYLCASSLSYTEAFFGQGTRLTVV.

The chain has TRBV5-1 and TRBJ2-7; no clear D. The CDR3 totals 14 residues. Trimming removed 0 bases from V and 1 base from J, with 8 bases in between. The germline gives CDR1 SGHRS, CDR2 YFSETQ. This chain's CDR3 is CASSLARPSYEQYF. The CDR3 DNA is TGCGCCAGCAGCTTGGCGAGACCGTCCTACGAGCAGTACTTC.

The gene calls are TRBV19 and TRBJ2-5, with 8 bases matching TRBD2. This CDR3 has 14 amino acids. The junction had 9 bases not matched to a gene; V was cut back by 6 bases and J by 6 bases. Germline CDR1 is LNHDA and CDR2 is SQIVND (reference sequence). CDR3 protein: CASRESGGPQTQYF. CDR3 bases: TGTGCCAGTAGGGAAAGCGGGGGCCCCCAGACCCAGTACTTC.

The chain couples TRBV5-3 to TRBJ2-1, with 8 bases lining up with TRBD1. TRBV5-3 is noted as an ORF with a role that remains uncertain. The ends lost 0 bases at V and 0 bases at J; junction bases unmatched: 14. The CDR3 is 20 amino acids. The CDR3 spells CARSLVVRGRPSSSYNEQFF. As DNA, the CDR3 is TGTGCCAGAAGCTTGGTCGTCAGGGGGCGACCAAGCAGCTCCTACAATGAGCAGTTCTTC.

CDR3 DNA: TGCGCCAGCAGCAGGACCGGGGGGCTAGGAGATACGCAGTATTTT. Its protein is CASSRTGGLGDTQYF. The rearrangement links TRBV5-1 to TRBJ2-3; TRBD2 might be the D (7 bases). Deletions cut 4 bases from V and 5 bases from J, with 17 bases between. This CDR3 has 15 amino acids. Germline V lookup: CDR1 SGHRS, CDR2 YFSETQ.

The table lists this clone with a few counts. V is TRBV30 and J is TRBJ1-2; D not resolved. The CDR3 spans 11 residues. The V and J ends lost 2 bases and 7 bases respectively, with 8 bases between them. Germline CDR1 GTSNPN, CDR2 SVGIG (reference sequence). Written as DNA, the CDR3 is TGTGCCTGGAGTCCCAGACTTGGCTACACCTTC. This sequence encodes CAWSPRLGYTF.

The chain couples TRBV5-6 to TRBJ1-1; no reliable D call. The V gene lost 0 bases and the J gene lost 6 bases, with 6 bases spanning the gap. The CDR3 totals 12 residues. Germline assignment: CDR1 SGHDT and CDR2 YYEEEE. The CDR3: CASSLGPSEAFF. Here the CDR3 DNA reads TGTGCCAGCAGCTTGGGACCCTCTGAAGCTTTCTTT.

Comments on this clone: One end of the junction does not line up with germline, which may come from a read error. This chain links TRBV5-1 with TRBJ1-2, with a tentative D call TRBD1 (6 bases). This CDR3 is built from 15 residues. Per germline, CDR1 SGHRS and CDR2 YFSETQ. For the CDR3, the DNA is TGCGCCGGCAGCTTGGCCACACAGGGCGACTATGGCTACACCTTC. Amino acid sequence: CAGSLATQGDYGYTF.

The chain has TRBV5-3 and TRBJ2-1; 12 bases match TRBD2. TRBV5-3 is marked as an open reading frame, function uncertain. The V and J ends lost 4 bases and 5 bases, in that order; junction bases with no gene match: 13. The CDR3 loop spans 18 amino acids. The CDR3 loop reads CARSPPCTSGGLHNEQFF. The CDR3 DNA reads TGTGCCAGAAGCCCCCCCTGTACTAGCGGGGGGCTCCACAATGAGCAGTTCTTC.

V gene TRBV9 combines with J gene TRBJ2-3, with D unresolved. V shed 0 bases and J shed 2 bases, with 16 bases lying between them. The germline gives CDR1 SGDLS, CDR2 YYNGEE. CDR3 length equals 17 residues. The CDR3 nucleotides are TGTGCCAGCAGCGTAGGTTCAAGCGAAAGCTTCACAGATACGCAGTATTTT. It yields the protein CASSVGSSESFTDTQYF.

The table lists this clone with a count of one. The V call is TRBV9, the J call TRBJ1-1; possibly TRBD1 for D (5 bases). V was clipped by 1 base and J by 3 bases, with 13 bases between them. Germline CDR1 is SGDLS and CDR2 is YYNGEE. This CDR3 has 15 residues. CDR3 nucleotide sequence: TGTGCCAGCAGCGTATCCGGGGGAGGTGACACTGAAGCTTTCTTT. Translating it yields CASSVSGGGDTEAFF.

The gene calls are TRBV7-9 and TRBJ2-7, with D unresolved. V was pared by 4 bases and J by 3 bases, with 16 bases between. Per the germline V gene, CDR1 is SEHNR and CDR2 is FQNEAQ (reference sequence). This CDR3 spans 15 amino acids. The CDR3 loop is CASSYRGGDFYEQYF. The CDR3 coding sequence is TGTGCCAGCAGCTACAGAGGTGGAGACTTCTACGAGCAGTACTTC.

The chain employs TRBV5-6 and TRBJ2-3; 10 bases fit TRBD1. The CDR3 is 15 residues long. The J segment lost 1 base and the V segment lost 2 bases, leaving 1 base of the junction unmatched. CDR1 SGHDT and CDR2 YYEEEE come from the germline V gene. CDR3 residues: CASSFGTGGTDTQYF. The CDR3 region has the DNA TGTGCCAGCAGCTTCGGGACAGGGGGCACAGATACGCAGTATTTT.

This chain's CDR3 is CAWSGVGANVLTF. DNA of the CDR3: TGTGCCTGGAGTGGAGTGGGGGCCAACGTCCTGACTTTC. The chain links TRBV30 to TRBJ2-6; unclear D gene. V was trimmed by 1 base and J by 4 bases, leaving 5 bases between them. The germline V gene encodes CDR1 GTSNPN and CDR2 SVGIG (reference sequence). The CDR3 extends over 13 amino acids.

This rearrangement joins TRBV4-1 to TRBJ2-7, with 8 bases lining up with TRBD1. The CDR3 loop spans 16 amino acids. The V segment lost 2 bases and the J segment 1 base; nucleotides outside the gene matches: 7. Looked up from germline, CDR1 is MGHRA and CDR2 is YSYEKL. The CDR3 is CASSQQIRTGSYEQYF. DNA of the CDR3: TGCGCCAGCAGCCAACAAATTCGGACAGGGTCCTACGAGCAGTACTTC.

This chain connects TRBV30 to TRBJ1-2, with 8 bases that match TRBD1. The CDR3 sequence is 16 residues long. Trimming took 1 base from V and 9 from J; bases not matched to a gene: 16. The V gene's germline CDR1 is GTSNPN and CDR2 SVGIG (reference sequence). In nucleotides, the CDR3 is TGTGCCTGGAGTGCACTCCTTAATCCCAACAGGGGGAGCTACACCTTC. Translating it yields CAWSALLNPNRGSYTF. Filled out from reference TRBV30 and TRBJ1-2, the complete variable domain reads SQTIHQWPATLVQPVGSPLSLECTVEGTSNPNLYWYRQAAGRGLQLLFYSVGIGQISSEVPQNLSASRPQDRQFILSSKKLLLSDSGFYLCAWSALLNPNRGSYTFGSGTRLTVV.

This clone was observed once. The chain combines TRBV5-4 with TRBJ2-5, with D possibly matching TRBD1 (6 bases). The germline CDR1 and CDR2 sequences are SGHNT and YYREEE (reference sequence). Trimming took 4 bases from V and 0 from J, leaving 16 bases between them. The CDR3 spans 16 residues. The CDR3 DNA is TGTGCCAGCAGCCCCAGGAGCACAGGGAACCAAGAGACCCAGTACTTC. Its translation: CASSPRSTGNQETQYF.

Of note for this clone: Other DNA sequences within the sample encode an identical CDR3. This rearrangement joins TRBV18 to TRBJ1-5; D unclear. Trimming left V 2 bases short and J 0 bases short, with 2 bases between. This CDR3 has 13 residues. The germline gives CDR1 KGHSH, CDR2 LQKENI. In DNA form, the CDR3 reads TGTGCCAGCTCACCAGATAGCAATCAGCCCCAGCATTTT. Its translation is CASSPDSNQPQHF.

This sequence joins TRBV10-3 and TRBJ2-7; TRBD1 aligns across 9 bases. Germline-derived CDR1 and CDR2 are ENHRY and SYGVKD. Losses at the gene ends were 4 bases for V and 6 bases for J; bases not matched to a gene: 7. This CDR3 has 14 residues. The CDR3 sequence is CAISGGTGFGEQYF. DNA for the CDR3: TGTGCCATCAGTGGGGGGACAGGGTTCGGCGAGCAGTACTTC.

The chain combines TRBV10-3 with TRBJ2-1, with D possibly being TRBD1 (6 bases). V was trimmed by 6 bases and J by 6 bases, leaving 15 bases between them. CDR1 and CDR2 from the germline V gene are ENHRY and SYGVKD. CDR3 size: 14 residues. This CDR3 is CAIRTGTPSNEQFF. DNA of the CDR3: TGTGCCATCAGAACCGGGACACCCAGCAATGAGCAGTTCTTC.

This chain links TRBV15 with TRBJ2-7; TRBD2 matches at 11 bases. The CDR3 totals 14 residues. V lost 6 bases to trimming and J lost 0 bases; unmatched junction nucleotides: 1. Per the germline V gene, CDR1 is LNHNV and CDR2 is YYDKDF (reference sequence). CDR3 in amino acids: CATRLAGDSYEQYF. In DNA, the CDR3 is TGTGCCACCAGACTAGCGGGGGACTCCTACGAGCAGTACTTC.

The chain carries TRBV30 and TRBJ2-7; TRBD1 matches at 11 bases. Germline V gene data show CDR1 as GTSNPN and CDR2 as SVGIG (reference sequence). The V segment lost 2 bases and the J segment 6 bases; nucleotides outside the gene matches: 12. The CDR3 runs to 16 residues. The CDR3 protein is CAWSLNLGGTGGEQYF. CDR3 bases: TGTGCCTGGAGTCTCAACCTTGGTGGGACAGGGGGCGAGCAGTACTTC.

In DNA, the CDR3 is TGCATTATCGGGCAGGGCTCCTACAATGAGCAGTTCTTC. This translates into CIIGQGSYNEQFF. The chain uses TRBV29-1 and TRBJ2-1; possibly TRBD1 for D (5 bases). Germline lookup yields CDR1 SQVTM and CDR2 ANQGSEA. The CDR3 loop spans 13 amino acids.